This TCR beta chain was profiled in a study of identifying expanded T cells in peripheral blood. The protocol was immunoSEQ multiplex PCR, while the TCRdb copy is restricted to in-frame clones and leaves out a portion. Here the sample spans 100,000 or so clones, 88% being singletons. No infections or other immune events were documented during collection. Comments on this clone: Antigen: not known.

Broader study findings: Technical replicates showed around 1.2 changed clones; roughly two weeks about 16.4; four weeks 19. Approximately two-week clone count variance significantly increased as total template count grew.

Unmatched junction bases numbered 3, after V lost 5 bases and J lost 2 bases. This CDR3 comprises 14 residues. Germline V CDR1 and CDR2: KGHSH, LQKENI. V and J are TRBV18 and TRBJ2-7; 10 bases fit TRBD1. The receptor was derived from a person aged 18 to 75 in good health. Sequencing was carried out using blood. CDR3 protein: CASSEGQGAYEQYF. CDR3 in DNA: TGTGCCAGCTCAGAAGGACAGGGGGCCTACGAGCAGTACTTC.